This entry lists 11 T cell receptor beta chains sequenced from one sample in a study of cytomegalovirus exposure and HLA in healthy donors. Use of 60 Vbeta and 13 Jbeta primers characterized the PCR. Clones were sequenced by immunoSEQ multiplex PCR, and TCRdb holds only the in-frame ones, with some missing. The listing records tens of thousands of clones. Sequenced input: PBMCs. These receptors were collected from a man aged 50-59 years in good health and CMV-seronegative.

This chain connects TRBV6-6 to TRBJ2-7; D is undetermined. CDR1 MNHNY and CDR2 SVGAGI come from the germline V gene (reference sequence). Trimming left V 1 base short and J 1 base short, with 14 bases between. The CDR3 runs 16 residues. The CDR3: CASSYFDKPRSYEQYF. CDR3 nucleotide sequence: TGTGCCAGCAGTTACTTCGACAAGCCCCGATCCTACGAGCAGTACTTC.

J is TRBJ2-2 and V is TRBV28, with D unresolved. Trimming removed 10 bases at V and 7 bases at J, with 19 bases between. This CDR3 spans 14 amino acids. Per germline, CDR1 MDHEN and CDR2 SYDVKM. The CDR3 sequence: CATISPLTGGELFF. The DNA of the CDR3 is TGTGCCACCATTTCACCCCTCACGGGCGGGGAGCTGTTTTTT. Full variable domain (remainder filled in from reference TRBV28 and TRBJ2-2): DVKVTQSSRYLVKRTGEKVFLECVQDMDHENMFWYRQDPGLGLRLIYFSYDVKMKEKGDIPEGYSVSREKKERFSLILESASTNQTSMYLCATISPLTGGELFFGEGSRLTVL.

The J gene is TRBJ2-7, the V gene TRBV4-2; 8 nucleotides line up with TRBD1. V shed 4 bases, J shed 4 bases, and the junction held 9 bases outside the gene matches. Germline V gives CDR1 LGHNA, CDR2 YNFKEQ. The CDR3 sequence is 15 residues long. CDR3 loop: CASSLGGDRRYEQYF. The CDR3 region has the DNA TGTGCCAGCAGCCTCGGAGGGGACAGGAGGTACGAGCAGTACTTC.

V usage is TRBV28 and J usage is TRBJ1-1; TRBD1 is a possible D gene (5 bases). Germline V CDR1 and CDR2: MDHEN, SYDVKM. Between the trimmed V and J ends, which lost 8 bases and 5 bases, there was a span of 15 bases. CDR3 length equals 13 residues. The CDR3 here is CASATGGRTEAFF. CDR3 in DNA: TGTGCCAGCGCGACCGGGGGTCGGACTGAAGCTTTCTTT.

The genes are TRBV18 and TRBJ2-5; D remains unclear. This CDR3 spans 11 amino acids. Germline CDR1 reads KGHSH; CDR2 reads LQKENI. V dropped 5 bases and J dropped 4 bases, with 5 bases sitting between them. CDR3 sequence reads: CASSSLETQYF. The CDR3 nucleotides are TGTGCCAGCTCATCTTTAGAGACCCAGTACTTC.

The chain links TRBV4-1 to TRBJ2-7; TRBD2 matches at 11 bases. Unmatched junction bases numbered 21, after V lost 0 bases and J lost 2 bases. Per germline, CDR1 MGHRA and CDR2 YSYEKL. The CDR3 covers 22 residues. The CDR3 is CASSQEGSGLAGGNPTAYEQYF. The CDR3 DNA is TGCGCCAGCAGCCAAGAAGGGAGTGGGCTAGCGGGGGGTAATCCGACCGCCTACGAGCAGTACTTC.

The CDR3 is CASRMQGRRDYGYTF. In nucleotides, the CDR3 is TGTGCCAGCAGGATGCAGGGCCGCCGGGACTATGGCTACACCTTC. The V and J genes are TRBV28 and TRBJ1-2; tentatively, D is TRBD1 (5 bases). The CDR3 totals 15 residues. In germline, CDR1 is MDHEN, CDR2 SYDVKM. Trimming removed 6 bases at V and 3 bases at J, with 17 bases between.

V and J are TRBV7-8 and TRBJ1-6, with D perhaps TRBD1 (6 bases). Trimming cost V 5 bases and J 6 bases, with 14 bases left between them. CDR3 length: 15 amino acids. The V gene's germline CDR1 is SGHVS and CDR2 FQNEAQ. The CDR3: CASSPRGRGNSPLHF. CDR3 nucleotides: TGTGCCAGCAGCCCCCGAGGCAGGGGTAATTCACCCCTCCACTTT.

This rearrangement joins TRBV7-9 to TRBJ1-2, with 7 bases matching TRBD1. Per the germline V gene, CDR1 is SEHNR and CDR2 is FQNEAQ (reference sequence). Unmatched junction bases numbered 17, after V lost 5 bases and J lost 2 bases. The CDR3 has 18 amino acids. CDR3 nucleotide sequence: TGTGCCAGCAGCCACCCGAAGCGAATTCCGACAGGGAACTATGGCTACACCTTC. Encoded protein: CASSHPKRIPTGNYGYTF.

The V gene is TRBV28, the J gene TRBJ1-2; 7 bases fit TRBD1. Unmatched junction bases numbered 8, after V lost 6 bases and J lost 7 bases. This CDR3 spans 13 amino acids. The germline V gene has CDR1 MDHEN and CDR2 SYDVKM. The CDR3 protein is CASRLQGRGGYTF. In DNA form, the CDR3 reads TGTGCCAGCAGACTACAGGGGCGTGGTGGCTACACCTTC.

The rearrangement uses TRBV6-5 and TRBJ1-6, with TRBD1 matching 9 bases. Germline V gene sequence: CDR1 MNHEY, CDR2 SVGAGI. The length of the CDR3 is 14 residues. After removal of 2 bases from V and 8 bases from J, the junction contained 1 base not matched to a gene. CDR3 residues: CASSYRQGDSPLHF. Written as DNA, the CDR3 is TGTGCCAGCAGTTACAGACAGGGGGATTCACCCCTCCACTTT.